This TCR beta chain was captured by sequencing in a study of siplizumab effects on memory and regulatory T cells. Some clones are missing from TCRdb's copy, which holds only in-frame ones; the method was immunoSEQ multiplex PCR. Of about 69,000 clones in the sample, about 90% were seen once. General study findings and limits: Proliferating Tregs taken from siplizumab cultures were not shown to have a confirmed suppressive function. Alloreactive CD4+ clones that could be mapped were on average about 64% Treg-derived with siplizumab, against about 25% in controls. Naive T cell populations appeared to exhibit greater diversity than memory cells and appeared to be major alloresponse contributors.

Trimming cost V 5 bases and J 5 bases, with 8 bases left between them. Germline V gene sequence: CDR1 LNHDA, CDR2 SQIVND (reference sequence). This CDR3 contains 12 residues. In regard to this clone: Antigen: not known.

The source is a human donor in good health. Sequenced input: Tregs sorted from blood. The chain uses TRBV19 and TRBJ2-3, with D unclear. CDR3 sequence: CASSPRKDTQYF. For the CDR3, the DNA is TGTGCCAGTAGTCCCCGGAAAGATACGCAGTATTTT.